The 24 T cell receptor beta chains below were found in one sample sequenced in a study of T cell repertoires in cytomegalovirus infection (dated by TCRdb to the late 2010s). The data were produced on an Illumina HiSeq 1500. TCRdb reworked the public reads: Q25 trimming with fastp, MiXCR clone assembly, productive beta chains retained. Each entry is one CDR3 protein sequence, shown with its most common DNA and genes. Present in this sample are roughly 990,000 distinct CDR3 sequences, around 29% of which were seen just once. In total, the top ten clones hold over 13% of the sample. The antigens of these receptors remain unknown. Read against the paper, the sample's treatment or condition label means: in vitro stimulation with specific CMV peptide epitopes to enrich CMV-specific T cells. Sequenced material: cultured CD8+ T cells from PBMCs, taken from culture after CMV antigen stimulation. These receptor sequences come from a human donor in good health (CMV status not recorded). Some clones in this sample may be carry-over from other donors' samples.

This clonotype was observed at least ten times. V usage is TRBV19 and J usage is TRBJ1-5; 8 bases map to TRBD1. Looked up from germline, CDR1 is LNHDA and CDR2 is SQIVND (reference sequence). The junction had 6 bases not matched to a gene; V was cut back by 10 bases and J by 7 bases. The CDR3 runs 12 residues. The CDR3 region is CAIGQGGQPQHF. Written as DNA, the CDR3 is TGTGCCATTGGACAGGGTGGCCAGCCCCAGCATTTT.

This clonotype was found a few times. V is TRBV7-9 and J is TRBJ2-1, with a possible D match to TRBD2 (5 bases). Germline loops: CDR1 SEHNR, CDR2 FQNEAQ (reference sequence). V lost 1 base and J lost 6, with 19 bases in between. The CDR3 is made up of 17 amino acids. The CDR3 nucleotides read TGTGCCAGCAGCTTAGTAATCCTAGCCCCGCACCCCAATGAGCAGTTCTTC. This codes for CASSLVILAPHPNEQFF.

The V and J genes are TRBV4-2 and TRBJ2-1, with D tentatively TRBD1 (8 bases). The germline gives CDR1 LGHNA, CDR2 YNFKEQ. Trimming removed 7 bases from V and 4 bases from J, with 17 bases in between. The CDR3 extends over 15 amino acids. In DNA form, the CDR3 reads TGTGCCAGCAACTTTAACAGGGGGGGGTACAATGAGCAGTTCTTC. It specifies CASNFNRGGYNEQFF.

In this sample, this clonotype turned up a few times. The chain joins TRBV7-6 to TRBJ1-2; 10 nucleotides line up with TRBD1. Germline V gene sequence: CDR1 SGHVS, CDR2 FNYEAQ. The CDR3 is 16 amino acids. The trim removed 5 bases at V and 2 bases at J, leaving 8 bases unmatched. DNA of the CDR3: TGTGCCAGCAGCCCGTTGACAGGGGGCCTAAACTATGGCTACACCTTC. This encodes CASSPLTGGLNYGYTF. Full variable domain (rest looked up from reference TRBV7-6 and TRBJ1-2): GAGVSQSPRYKVTKRGQDVALRCDPISGHVSLYWYRQALGQGPEFLTYFNYEAQQDKSGLPNDRFSAERPEGSISTLTIQRTEQRDSAMYRCASSPLTGGLNYGYTFGSGTRLTVV.

The CDR3 DNA is TGTGCCAGCAGTGAAGCGCTTCGGGAGGAAAAGGCTGAAGCTTTCTTT. Its protein product is CASSEALREEKAEAFF. The gene calls are TRBV6-1 and TRBJ1-1; D is ambiguous. This CDR3 comprises 16 residues. V lost 0 bases and J lost 6, with 17 bases in between. Germline-derived CDR1 and CDR2 are MNHNS and SASEGT.

On this clonotype: One base away lies a much larger clone, so this may be a sequencing read error. The chain links TRBV7-2 to TRBJ2-3, with unresolved D. V shed 3 bases and J shed 5 bases, with 9 bases lying between them. Germline V lookup: CDR1 SGHTA, CDR2 FQGNSA. The CDR3 spans 13 residues. The CDR3 spells CTSSLSFLDTQYF. CDR3 coding DNA: TGTACCAGCAGCTTGTCCTTTCTAGATACGCAGTATTTT.

The chain employs TRBV2 and TRBJ1-5; D might be TRBD1 (6 bases). The CDR3 runs to 15 residues. V lost 1 base, J lost 6 bases, and 13 bases lay in between. The germline gives CDR1 SNHLY, CDR2 FYNNEI. CDR3 amino acids: CASSEVQGLGQPQHF. The CDR3, as DNA: TGTGCCAGCAGTGAAGTACAGGGTCTCGGTCAGCCCCAGCATTTT.

There are a few counts of this clonotype. This rearrangement joins TRBV5-6 to TRBJ2-3, with 10 bases matching TRBD1. The CDR3 loop spans 15 amino acids. Trimming at V came to 4 bases and at J to 2 bases, leaving 4 bases not matched to a gene. Germline CDR1 and CDR2: SGHDT and YYEEEE. CDR3 sequence: CASSLGQGDTDTQYF. In DNA form, the CDR3 reads TGTGCCAGCAGCCTAGGACAGGGGGACACAGATACGCAGTATTTT.

CDR3 DNA: TGTGCCAGCAGCCTAACATGGGGTCTAGACACAGATACGCAGTATTTT. This codes for CASSLTWGLDTDTQYF. The rearrangement joins TRBV7-9 to TRBJ2-3; D unclear. V was trimmed by 5 bases and J by 2 bases, leaving 17 bases between them. Germline values: CDR1 SEHNR, CDR2 FQNEAQ (reference sequence). The CDR3 spans 16 residues.

This clonotype was counted ten times or more. The genes are TRBV7-2 and TRBJ2-2, with D hard to call. The CDR3 has 13 amino acids. Trimming cost V 9 bases and J 0 bases, with 8 bases left between them. The V gene's germline CDR1 is SGHTA and CDR2 FQGNSA. The CDR3 nucleotides are TGTGCCAGTATCGGACCGAACACCGGGGAGCTGTTTTTT. As protein: CASIGPNTGELFF.

The V call is TRBV18, the J call TRBJ2-1; possibly TRBD2 for D (6 bases). Germline V gene sequence: CDR1 KGHSH, CDR2 LQKENI. This CDR3 is 15 amino acids long. V dropped 6 bases and J dropped 9 bases, with 21 bases sitting between them. CDR3 loop: CASSPWRAPRGEQFF. The CDR3, as DNA: TGTGCCAGCTCCCCATGGAGGGCTCCCCGGGGTGAGCAGTTCTTC.

This clonotype was observed a handful of times. An end of the junction differs from the germline gene, which may be a read error. The genes are TRBV7-7 and TRBJ2-3; maybe TRBD1 (6 bases). The germline V gene encodes CDR1 SSHAT and CDR2 FNYEAQ (reference sequence). This CDR3 spans 15 amino acids. The CDR3 nucleotides are TGTGCTAGCAGCCCTGAGCAGGGGAAGGTAGATACGCAGTATTTT. This gives the protein CASSPEQGKVDTQYF.

The table lists this clonotype with a count of one. The chain joins TRBV27 to TRBJ1-2; no reliable D call. V lost 0 bases, J lost 4 bases, and 12 bases lay in between. The germline V gene encodes CDR1 MNHEY and CDR2 SMNVEV (reference sequence). The CDR3 has 15 residues. The DNA for the CDR3 is TGTGCCAGCAGTTTATCTCTCGGACGGCCCTATGGCTACACCTTC. Residues: CASSLSLGRPYGYTF.

The genes are TRBV12-3 or TRBV12-4 and TRBJ2-3; D might be TRBD2 (6 bases). V was clipped by 10 bases and J by 2 bases, with 19 bases between them. This CDR3 spans 15 amino acids. The chain's CDR3 is CANIPSGTSTDTQYF. CDR3 bases: TGTGCCAACATTCCCTCAGGGACTTCCACAGATACGCAGTATTTT.

This chain uses TRBV4-1 with TRBJ1-2; TRBD1 might be the D (6 bases). Trimming removed 2 bases at V and 3 bases at J, with 13 bases between. This CDR3 comprises 15 residues. Germline CDR1 MGHRA, CDR2 YSYEKL. The CDR3 nucleotides are TGCGCCAGCAGCCAAATCAGGGGAGTGGACTATGGCTACACCTTC. It translates to CASSQIRGVDYGYTF.

The rearrangement uses TRBV7-9 and TRBJ2-3, with TRBD1 identical over 8 bases. Unmatched junction bases numbered 5, after V lost 5 bases and J lost 4 bases. Germline assignment: CDR1 SEHNR and CDR2 FQNEAQ (reference sequence). This CDR3 is 14 amino acids long. CDR3 loop: CASSTQQGADTQYF. The CDR3, as DNA: TGTGCCAGCAGCACCCAACAGGGGGCAGATACGCAGTATTTT.

The chain links TRBV27 to TRBJ1-6; D remains unclear. This CDR3 has 13 residues. The ends were cut back, 4 bases at V and 8 bases at J, with 9 bases in the middle. Germline V gene sequence: CDR1 MNHEY, CDR2 SMNVEV (reference sequence). The CDR3 DNA follows: TGTGCCAGCAGTTACCGCAACTATTCACCCCTCCACTTT. Protein sequence: CASSYRNYSPLHF.

The rearrangement uses TRBV6-2 or TRBV6-3 and TRBJ1-1; 8 nucleotides match TRBD1. The CDR3 runs 16 residues. Germline V gene lookup returns CDR1 MNHEY and CDR2 SVGEGT. Unmatched junction bases numbered 12, after V lost 6 bases and J lost 3 bases. The CDR3 DNA reads TGTGCCAGCAGGAGGATGGAGGACAGGGACCACACTGAAGCTTTCTTT. Encoded protein: CASRRMEDRDHTEAFF.

With respect to this clonotype: Mismatch with germline at one junction end may stem from a read error. The chain combines TRBV6-2 or TRBV6-3 with TRBJ1-1; D gene ambiguous. The CDR3 is made up of 14 amino acids. From germline, CDR1 is MNHEY and CDR2 SVGEGT. CDR3 loop: CAGSYSHMNTEAFF. The CDR3 nucleotides read TGTGCCGGCAGTTACTCACACATGAACACTGAAGCTTTCTTT.

This chain links TRBV7-8 with TRBJ2-3; 8 nucleotides match TRBD1. Germline CDR1 SGHVS, CDR2 FQNEAQ. Trimming cost V 1 base and J 0 bases; bases outside gene matches: 6. The CDR3 loop spans 17 amino acids. The CDR3 sequence is CASSLVTGGKSTDTQYF. CDR3 bases: TGTGCCAGCAGCTTAGTTACAGGGGGAAAGAGCACAGATACGCAGTATTTT.

Only a few counts were recorded for this clonotype. This CDR3 is CASSSGMYGYTF. The CDR3 bases are TGTGCCAGCAGCTCCGGGATGTATGGCTACACCTTC. This chain links TRBV5-6 with TRBJ1-2; no definite D call. V was shortened by 3 bases and J by 5 bases, with 8 bases between the two germline ends. Germline assignment: CDR1 SGHDT and CDR2 YYEEEE. The CDR3 sequence is 12 residues long.

The chain links TRBV5-4 to TRBJ2-2; D gene ambiguous. The CDR3 has 12 residues. The germline CDR1 and CDR2 sequences are SGHNT and YYREEE (reference sequence). With 2 bases removed from V and 7 bases from J, the gap between germline ends came to 6 bases. CDR3 in amino acids: CASSFDDGELFF. DNA for the CDR3: TGTGCCAGCAGCTTCGACGACGGGGAGCTGTTTTTT.

J is TRBJ1-6 and V is TRBV12-3 or TRBV12-4; D unresolved. V lost 7 bases and J lost 9, with 13 bases in between. The length of the CDR3 is 13 residues. The CDR3 reads CASKVPGISPLHF. The CDR3, as DNA: TGTGCCAGCAAGGTCCCCGGCATTTCACCCCTCCACTTT.

This clonotype was counted at least ten times. This sequence joins TRBV7-2 and TRBJ1-2; the match to TRBD1 covers 8 bases. This CDR3 spans 12 amino acids. V trimming: 8 bases; J trimming: 6 bases; junction bases outside the gene matches: 5. Germline values: CDR1 SGHTA, CDR2 FQGNSA. The CDR3 nucleotides are TGTGCCAGCGCGGCAGGGGGCGATGGCTACACCTTC. Amino acid sequence: CASAAGGDGYTF. Full variable domain (rest looked up from reference TRBV7-2 and TRBJ1-2): GAGVSQSPSNKVTEKGKDVELRCDPISGHTALYWYRQSLGQGLEFLIYFQGNSAPDKSGLPSDRFSAERTGGSVSTLTIQRTQQEDSAVYLCASAAGGDGYTFGSGTRLTVV.